What follows are 11 T cell receptor beta chains derived from one specimen sequenced in a study of post-analysis software for immune sequencing data. Tagging with unique molecular identifiers was a feature of the TCR beta cDNA libraries. TCRdb redid the calling of the PCR reads with MiXCR, one entry per CDR3 protein. This sample has about 770,000 distinct CDR3 sequences, with 35% to 55% found just once. The antigens these receptors bind are not known. General study findings and limits: Five or six TRBV segments, TRBV5-6, TRBV5-1 and TRBV20-1 among them, were found more frequent in patients than controls.

Sequencing used blood. These receptors were collected from a girl aged 10-17 years with multiple sclerosis.

The chain combines TRBV27 with TRBJ2-1; the D call may be TRBD1 or TRBD2 (6 bases each). V was clipped by 7 bases and J by 6 bases, with 16 bases between them. This CDR3 has 14 residues. The germline V gene has CDR1 MNHEY and CDR2 SMNVEV (reference sequence). The chain's CDR3 is CASTEVGGRNEQFF. CDR3 DNA: TGTGCCAGCACTGAGGTTGGGGGGCGCAATGAGCAGTTCTTC.

This clonotype appeared a few times. The rearrangement uses TRBV7-8 and TRBJ2-5; D not resolved. CDR1 is SGHVS and CDR2 is FQNEAQ in the germline V gene. Trimming took 0 bases from V and 11 from J, leaving 16 bases between them. The CDR3 has 14 amino acids. The CDR3 loop is CASSLALQIYKQYF. CDR3 nucleotides: TGTGCCAGCAGCTTAGCGCTCCAGATTTACAAGCAGTACTTC. Based on the CDR3 plus reference TRBV7-8 and TRBJ2-5, the full variable domain is GAGVSQSPRYKVAKRGQDVALRCDPISGHVSLFWYQQALGQGPEFLTYFQNEAQLDKSGLPSDRFFAERPEGSVSTLKIQRTQQEDSAVYLCASSLALQIYKQYFGPGTRLLVL.

V and J are TRBV20-1 and TRBJ2-7; 12 bases are shared with TRBD2. CDR1 and CDR2 from the germline V gene are DFQATT and SNEGSKA (reference sequence). The CDR3 consists of 15 residues. The V and J ends lost 0 bases and 3 bases, in that order; junction bases with no gene match: 3. The CDR3 DNA reads TGCAGTGCTAGAGATCGACTAGCGGGAGACTACGAGCAGTACTTC. Amino acids: CSARDRLAGDYEQYF.

This rearrangement joins TRBV9 to TRBJ1-2; D is unclear. The germline V gene encodes CDR1 SGDLS and CDR2 YYNGEE. V was trimmed by 5 bases and J by 4 bases, leaving 9 bases between them. The CDR3 has 12 residues. CDR3 nucleotides: TGTGCCAGCAGTGCGGGAACCTATGGCTACACCTTC. This gives the protein CASSAGTYGYTF.

V and J are TRBV2 and TRBJ2-1; TRBD2 matches 10 bases. The CDR3 extends over 16 amino acids. V shed 3 bases, J shed 9 bases, and the junction held 11 bases outside the gene matches. Germline V gene lookup returns CDR1 SNHLY and CDR2 FYNNEI. As DNA, the CDR3 is TGTGCCAGCAGTGATGGCGTTAGCGGGAGGAGGAGTGAGCAGTTCTTC. Protein product: CASSDGVSGRRSEQFF. The variable domain in full, with the rest retrieved from reference TRBV2 and TRBJ2-1, is EPEVTQTPSHQVTQMGQEVILRCVPISNHLYFYWYRQILGQKVEFLVSFYNNEISEKSEIFDDQFSVERPDGSNFTLKIRSTKLEDSAMYFCASSDGVSGRRSEQFFGPGTRLTVL.

The chain carries TRBV7-3 and TRBJ2-1; TRBD2 aligns across 9 bases. This CDR3 has 17 residues. Germline CDR1 reads SGHTA; CDR2 reads FQGTGA. With V trimmed by 2 bases and J by 7 bases, 12 bases remained unmatched. In DNA, the CDR3 is TGTGCCAGCAGCTTACGCCCCCTTGCGGGAGGGGGGAATGAGCAGTTCTTC. Translation: CASSLRPLAGGGNEQFF.

The chain employs TRBV6-6 and TRBJ2-7, with 10 bases that match TRBD1. The ends lost 0 bases at V and 2 bases at J; junction bases unmatched: 4. The CDR3 contains 16 residues. CDR1 is MNHNY and CDR2 is SVGAGI in the germline V gene (reference sequence). The CDR3 loop is CASSYSMGQGPYEQYF. The CDR3 bases are TGTGCCAGCAGTTACTCGATGGGACAGGGGCCCTACGAGCAGTACTTC.

The V gene is TRBV12-3 or TRBV12-4, the J gene TRBJ2-4; possibly TRBD1 for D (6 bases). The length of the CDR3 is 14 residues. V was pared by 5 bases and J by 3 bases, with 11 bases between. Here the CDR3 DNA reads TGTGCCAGCAGTCCCGACAGGAACAAAAACATTCAGTACTTC. Its protein is CASSPDRNKNIQYF.

The V call is TRBV4-3, the J call TRBJ2-3, with 15 bases lining up with TRBD2. The germline V gene has CDR1 LGHNA and CDR2 YSLEER. J gave up 3 bases and V 1 base, and 2 bases lay outside the gene matches. The length of the CDR3 is 17 residues. In DNA form, the CDR3 reads TGCGCCAGCAGCCAAGGGACTAGCGGGGGGGAGACAGATACGCAGTATTTT. This codes for CASSQGTSGGETDTQYF.

In its sample, this clonotype was seen a few times. The chain recombines TRBV12-3 or TRBV12-4 with TRBJ2-1, with 9 bases aligning to TRBD2. The CDR3 extends over 17 amino acids. With V trimmed by 6 bases and J by 8 bases, 17 bases remained unmatched. DNA of the CDR3: TGTGCCAGCAGCGGCCCGGAACGCGGGAGGGCCCTATATGAGCAGTTCTTC. Translating it yields CASSGPERGRALYEQFF.

The J gene is TRBJ1-6, the V gene TRBV5-6; no definite D call. With 3 bases removed from V and 5 bases from J, the gap between germline ends came to 9 bases. The V gene's germline CDR1 is SGHDT and CDR2 YYEEEE. The CDR3 covers 14 residues. The DNA of the CDR3 is TGTGCCAGCAGCTACGGGATTCATAATTCACCCCTCCACTTT. Translation: CASSYGIHNSPLHF.